These 21 T cell receptor beta chains originate from one sample sequenced in a study of T-cell reconstitution after alpha-beta-depleted transplantation in children. The TCRbeta library was prepared with unique molecular identifiers. TCRdb re-called the PCR reads with MiXCR, one entry per CDR3 protein. The sample yields 200,000 to 300,000 distinct CDR3 sequences, 6.5% to 9% seen once. Sequenced here: PBMCs, mostly from graft donor cells, sampled 180 days after TCRalphabeta/CD19-depleted stem cell transplant. All receptors derive from a male patient younger than 18 who had a stem cell transplant for acute lymphoblastic leukemia, so the T cells may come from the graft donor.

This clonotype showed up many times. This rearrangement joins TRBV7-2 to TRBJ2-2, with 8 bases lining up with TRBD2. V lost 2 bases, J lost 2 bases, and 4 bases stayed unmatched. This CDR3 is built from 16 residues. Germline CDR1 and CDR2: SGHTA and FQGNSA. The CDR3 loop is CASSLTGTRNTGELFF. CDR3 nucleotides: TGTGCCAGCAGCTTAACCGGGACTAGAAACACCGGGGAGCTGTTTTTT.

The sample holds many counts of this clonotype. The rearrangement joins TRBV6-1 to TRBJ1-4; unclear D gene. The CDR3 contains 14 residues. V lost 6 bases to trimming and J lost 4 bases, with 12 bases between them. Germline CDR1 is MNHNS and CDR2 is SASEGT. CDR3 region: CASRIGPVNEKLFF. CDR3 bases: TGTGCCAGCAGGATAGGACCGGTTAATGAAAAACTGTTTTTT.

This clonotype has at least ten counts. The chain couples TRBV18 to TRBJ2-3; no reliable D call. The V and J ends lost 2 bases and 1 base respectively, with 10 bases between them. CDR3 length equals 15 residues. Germline values: CDR1 KGHSH, CDR2 LQKENI. The CDR3: CASSPLTTGTDTQYF. The CDR3 nucleotides read TGTGCCAGCTCACCATTGACCACTGGCACAGATACGCAGTATTTT.

This clonotype has ten or more counts. This chain links TRBV11-2 with TRBJ2-1, with D possibly being TRBD1 or TRBD2 (5 bases each). The CDR3 loop spans 15 amino acids. V was pared by 4 bases and J by 3 bases, with 13 bases between. Germline CDR1 is SGHAT and CDR2 is FQNNGV. The CDR3 DNA reads TGTGCCAGCAGCTCAGGGAGAGAGGGCTACAATGAGCAGTTCTTC. It codes for CASSSGREGYNEQFF.

This clonotype was seen at least ten times. The chain carries TRBV4-3 and TRBJ2-7, with a tentative D call TRBD2 (5 bases). The CDR3 totals 14 residues. Germline values: CDR1 LGHNA, CDR2 YSLEER. The V and J ends lost 0 bases and 3 bases respectively, with 9 bases between them. The CDR3 is CASSQDPDFYEQYF. The CDR3 DNA sequence: TGCGCCAGCAGCCAAGACCCGGACTTCTACGAGCAGTACTTC.

This clonotype was recorded many times. The chain is built from TRBV6-1 and TRBJ1-5; maybe TRBD1 (5 bases). The germline CDR1 and CDR2 sequences are MNHNS and SASEGT. The length of the CDR3 is 15 residues. The ends were cut back, 3 bases at V and 5 bases at J, with 14 bases in the middle. CDR3: CASSEDKGGYQPQHF. CDR3 nucleotide sequence: TGTGCCAGCAGTGAGGACAAGGGAGGATATCAGCCCCAGCATTTT.

This clonotype was observed at least ten times. The chain employs TRBV28 and TRBJ2-7; 8 nucleotides align to TRBD1. This CDR3 is 14 amino acids long. After removal of 5 bases from V and 4 bases from J, the junction contained 7 bases not matched to a gene. Per germline, CDR1 MDHEN and CDR2 SYDVKM. CDR3 nucleotides: TGTGCCAGCAGTAACAGGGGGGAAACTTACGAGCAGTACTTC. Translation gives CASSNRGETYEQYF. Based on the CDR3 plus reference TRBV28 and TRBJ2-7, the full variable domain is DVKVTQSSRYLVKRTGEKVFLECVQDMDHENMFWYRQDPGLGLRLIYFSYDVKMKEKGDIPEGYSVSREKKERFSLILESASTNQTSMYLCASSNRGETYEQYFGPGTRLTVT.

The sample holds many counts of this clonotype. This chain connects TRBV12-3 or TRBV12-4 to TRBJ2-7; perhaps TRBD1 as D (5 bases). Trimming left V 3 bases short and J 3 bases short, with 9 bases between. The CDR3 is made up of 13 amino acids. The CDR3, as DNA: TGTGCCAGCAGTTTGCAGGGAAACTACGAGCAGTACTTC. Amino acid sequence: CASSLQGNYEQYF.

This clonotype was seen ten or more times. J is TRBJ2-2 and V is TRBV28; 10 bases map to TRBD2. Germline-derived CDR1 and CDR2 are MDHEN and SYDVKM. J was trimmed by 7 bases and V by 2 bases; bases with no gene match: 4. The CDR3 runs 15 residues. The CDR3: CASSLPASGGGELFF. CDR3 DNA sequence: TGTGCCAGCAGTTTACCGGCTAGCGGGGGCGGGGAGCTGTTTTTT.

This clonotype was seen many times. One junction end disagrees with the germline gene, perhaps due to a read error. The CDR3 DNA follows: TGTGCCAGCAGGCAAGCGGTGGCTAGCGGGGTCACAGATACGCAGTATTTT. This gives the protein CASRQAVASGVTDTQYF. The chain is built from TRBV4-2 and TRBJ2-3, with 9 positions matching TRBD2. The germline V gene encodes CDR1 LGHNA and CDR2 YNFKEQ. The CDR3 spans 17 residues.

This clonotype was seen at least ten times. Written as DNA, the CDR3 is TGTGCCATCAGTGTCTCAGGGGCCGGTCAGCCCCAGCATTTT. Its translation is CAISVSGAGQPQHF. The rearrangement joins TRBV10-3 to TRBJ1-5, with D possibly being TRBD1 (6 bases). Trimming pared 4 bases from V and 6 bases from J, leaving 13 bases between. The CDR3 totals 14 residues. From germline, CDR1 is ENHRY and CDR2 SYGVKD.

The chain is built from TRBV4-1 and TRBJ1-1; TRBD1 is a possible D gene (6 bases). V gave up 5 bases and J gave up 1 base, with 23 bases separating them. Germline-derived CDR1 and CDR2 are MGHRA and YSYEKL. The CDR3 loop spans 18 amino acids. The CDR3 reads CASSTLQGWIRGNTEAFF. The CDR3 DNA is TGCGCCAGCAGCACCCTACAGGGTTGGATAAGAGGGAACACTGAAGCTTTCTTT.

There are many counts of this clonotype. The chain is built from TRBV12-3 or TRBV12-4 and TRBJ1-5; TRBD1 might be the D (6 bases). V was shortened by 3 bases and J by 5 bases, with 17 bases between the two germline ends. This CDR3 region has 16 residues. CDR3 nucleotides: TGTGCCAGCAGTTTGGGGGGCGGGGGGGCCCATCAGCCCCAGCATTTT. Translation: CASSLGGGGAHQPQHF.

On this clonotype: A clone one base away is much larger, so this may be a read error. The rearrangement links TRBV20-1 to TRBJ2-7; 13 bases fit TRBD2. The V gene end was trimmed by 5 bases and the J gene end by 4 bases; junction bases not matched to a gene: 5. The CDR3 length is 14 residues. The germline gives CDR1 DFQATT, CDR2 SNEGSKA (reference sequence). CDR3 residues: CSAPGLAGPYEQYF. The CDR3 DNA reads TGCAGTGCTCCGGGACTAGCGGGACCATACGAGCAGTACTTC.

This clonotype occurred many times. The chain carries TRBV6-5 and TRBJ2-7, with D unclear. Germline V gives CDR1 MNHEY, CDR2 SVGAGI. The V end was cut by 2 bases, the J end by 0 bases, with 5 bases between. CDR3 length: 13 residues. The CDR3 sequence is CASSYLFSYEQYF. CDR3 DNA: TGTGCCAGCAGTTACCTCTTCTCCTACGAGCAGTACTTC.

This clonotype was counted many times. CDR3 DNA: TGTGCCAGCAGCTTTACAGGGATAGCCAAAAACATTCAGTACTTC. Amino acids: CASSFTGIAKNIQYF. The chain employs TRBV7-8 and TRBJ2-4; TRBD1 is a possible D gene (6 bases). Germline V gives CDR1 SGHVS, CDR2 FQNEAQ. The CDR3 consists of 15 residues. With 3 bases removed from V and 0 bases from J, the gap between germline ends came to 9 bases.

The sample holds many counts of this clonotype. V is TRBV10-3 and J is TRBJ2-7; TRBD1 matches 10 bases. Germline-derived CDR1 and CDR2 are ENHRY and SYGVKD. The CDR3 contains 13 residues. J lost 5 bases, V lost 9 bases, and 7 bases had no gene match. The CDR3 sequence: CAINSGTGDEQYF. In nucleotides, the CDR3 is TGTGCCATAAACTCCGGGACAGGGGACGAGCAGTACTTC.

The chain couples TRBV20-1 to TRBJ2-1, with a tentative D call TRBD2 (5 bases). This CDR3 contains 14 residues. Trimming shortened V by 6 bases and J by 2 bases, and 14 bases separated the two germline ends. Germline V gene sequence: CDR1 DFQATT, CDR2 SNEGSKA (reference sequence). The CDR3 nucleotides are TGCAGTGCGAGCCCCGAAGCGGCCTACAATGAGCAGTTCTTC. Protein: CSASPEAAYNEQFF.

This clonotype appeared many times. J is TRBJ2-2 and V is TRBV20-1, with D hard to call. The CDR3 runs to 16 residues. In germline, CDR1 is DFQATT, CDR2 SNEGSKA (reference sequence). Trimming left V 3 bases short and J 1 base short, with 15 bases between. The CDR3 protein is CSARVAPRMNTGELFF. CDR3 DNA: TGCAGTGCTAGGGTTGCCCCTAGAATGAACACCGGGGAGCTGTTTTTT.

At least ten counts were recorded for this clonotype. The J gene is TRBJ2-3, the V gene TRBV7-8; TRBD2 matches at 12 bases. This CDR3 has 17 amino acids. Germline V gene lookup returns CDR1 SGHVS and CDR2 FQNEAQ. V gave up 5 bases and J gave up 2 bases; unmatched junction bases: 8. The CDR3 reads CASSPRGLAGFTDTQYF. The CDR3 DNA reads as TGTGCCAGCAGCCCCAGGGGACTAGCGGGTTTCACAGATACGCAGTATTTT.

This clonotype was recorded many times. This chain links TRBV20-1 with TRBJ2-5; weak D call: TRBD1 (5 bases). The CDR3 has 15 amino acids. Trimming shortened V by 0 bases and J by 4 bases, and 15 bases separated the two germline ends. Germline CDR1 is DFQATT and CDR2 is SNEGSKA (reference sequence). CDR3 coding DNA: TGCAGTGCTAGAGATCTGGCCAGGGTAGGAGAGACCCAGTACTTC. Translating gives CSARDLARVGETQYF.